The present entry profiles one TCR beta chain with its context. Peripheral blood, about 10 milliliters per donor, was collected. PCR was performed a second time for roughly 7 to 12 cycles using a sample-barcoded 5' primer and a J-beta primer mix. All samples yielded 3 million or more CDR3-containing paired-end reads. In TCRdb, the 5' RACE reads were re-called with MiXCR into one record per CDR3 protein. The table lists approximately 1,000,000 distinct CDR3 sequences, around 45% of them singletons. These data belong to a study of blood T cells in healthy people across ages. Trimming shortened V by 4 bases and J by 3 bases, and 10 bases separated the two germline ends. This CDR3 contains 13 residues. Germline lookup yields CDR1 LNHNV and CDR2 YYDKDF (reference sequence).

This receptor was identified in a woman in her sixties in good health. The rearrangement uses TRBV15 and TRBJ2-7, with D uncertain. Sequenced: blood. The CDR3 nucleotides read TGTGCCACCAGCACTGGCACCTACTACGAGCAGTACTTC. Its protein product is CATSTGTYYEQYF.